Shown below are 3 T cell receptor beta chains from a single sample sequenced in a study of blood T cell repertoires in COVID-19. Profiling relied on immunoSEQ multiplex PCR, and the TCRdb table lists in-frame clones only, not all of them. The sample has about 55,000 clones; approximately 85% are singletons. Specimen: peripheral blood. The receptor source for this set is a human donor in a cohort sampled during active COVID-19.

The chain's CDR3 is CSGTVYNEQFF. As DNA, the CDR3 is TGCAGCGGGACAGTGTACAATGAGCAGTTCTTC. The chain has TRBV29-1 and TRBJ2-1; a possible D gene is TRBD1 (6 bases). Trimming cost V 7 bases and J 4 bases, with 8 bases left between them. The CDR3 consists of 11 residues. Looked up from germline, CDR1 is SQVTM and CDR2 is ANQGSEA.

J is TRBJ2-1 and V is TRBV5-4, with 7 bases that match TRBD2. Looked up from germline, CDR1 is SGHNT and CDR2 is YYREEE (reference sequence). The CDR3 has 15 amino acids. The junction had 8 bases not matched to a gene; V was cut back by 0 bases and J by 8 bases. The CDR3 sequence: CASSLETSRSDEQFF. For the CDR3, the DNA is TGTGCCAGCAGCTTGGAGACTAGCCGCTCCGATGAGCAGTTCTTC.

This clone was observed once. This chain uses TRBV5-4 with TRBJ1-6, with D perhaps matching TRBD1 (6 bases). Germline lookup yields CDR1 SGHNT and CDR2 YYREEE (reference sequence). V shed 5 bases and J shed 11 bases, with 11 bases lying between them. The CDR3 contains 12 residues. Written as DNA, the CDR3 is TGTGCCAGCAGAGGAGACAGGCCACCCCTCCACTTT. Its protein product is CASRGDRPPLHF.